The 21 T cell receptor beta chains given below trace back to one sample, sequenced in a study of metastatic and nonmetastatic thyroid tumors. No treatment of any kind had been given to any patient before thyroid surgery. Through MiXCR, TCRdb re-clonotyped the PCR reads. The table has about 69,000 clones, 14% seen once. Specimen: blood. The source of these receptors is a male donor with papillary thyroid cancer or a benign thyroid nodule (not recorded which). Some clones in this sample may be carry-over from other donors' samples.

In this sample, this clone turned up many times. This may stem from a read error, because a much larger clone lies one nucleotide away. The chain combines TRBV25-1 with TRBJ2-7, with D possibly TRBD2 on 6 matching bases. The CDR3 spans 16 residues. Germline V gene sequence: CDR1 MGHDK, CDR2 SYGVNS. The V and J ends lost 1 base and 7 bases respectively, with 20 bases between them. The CDR3 DNA reads TGTGCCAGCAGTGAATCGGAGGGTCTTAGCTGGATGGAGCAGTACTTC. Amino acid sequence: CASSESEGLSWMEQYF.

This clone was detected many times. The V gene is TRBV5-5, the J gene TRBJ2-7; TRBD1 agrees at 9 bases. CDR3 length: 15 amino acids. Looked up from germline, CDR1 is SGHKS and CDR2 is YYEKEE (reference sequence). V dropped 5 bases and J dropped 5; count of bases not matched to a gene: 11. DNA for the CDR3: TGTGCCAGCAGGACTACAGGGGGCCGGGGGAACGAGCAGTACTTC. Its translation is CASRTTGGRGNEQYF.

The sample holds many counts of this clone. V usage is TRBV20-1 and J usage is TRBJ2-3; D remains unclear. V dropped 0 bases and J dropped 1 base, with 11 bases sitting between them. This CDR3 comprises 15 residues. Germline CDR1 reads DFQATT; CDR2 reads SNEGSKA (reference sequence). The chain's CDR3 is CSARDLGYRTDTQYF. In DNA, the CDR3 is TGCAGTGCTAGAGATCTGGGCTACCGCACAGATACGCAGTATTTT.

The J gene is TRBJ1-2, the V gene TRBV20-1; 7 positions agree with TRBD1. This CDR3 is built from 17 residues. In germline, CDR1 is DFQATT, CDR2 SNEGSKA (reference sequence). V gave up 3 bases and J gave up 1 base; unmatched junction bases: 14. CDR3 sequence reads: CSARGRDSDPYNYGYTF. Here the CDR3 DNA reads TGCAGTGCTAGGGGACGGGACAGCGACCCCTATAACTATGGCTACACCTTC.

In this sample, this clone turned up many times. The J gene is TRBJ2-5, the V gene TRBV14, with TRBD2 identical over 7 bases. Per germline, CDR1 SGHDN and CDR2 FVKESK. The CDR3 is made up of 14 amino acids. V lost 5 bases, J lost 3 bases, and 6 bases stayed unmatched. The CDR3 sequence: CASSTGRGEETQYF. For the CDR3, the DNA is TGTGCCAGCAGCACGGGTCGGGGGGAAGAGACCCAGTACTTC.

In this sample, this clone turned up many times. This chain connects TRBV29-1 to TRBJ2-7, with 9 bases aligning to TRBD2. Per the germline V gene, CDR1 is SQVTM and CDR2 is ANQGSEA. The CDR3 extends over 14 amino acids. V dropped 7 bases and J dropped 4; count of bases not matched to a gene: 11. This CDR3 is CSAALGLAGYEQYF. Written as DNA, the CDR3 is TGCAGCGCAGCATTGGGACTAGCAGGGTACGAGCAGTACTTC.

This clone was seen more than once but under ten times. With a much larger clone just one base away, this may be a read error. The chain has TRBV11-2 and TRBJ2-1, with 7 nucleotides matching TRBD2. The CDR3 contains 15 residues. Germline CDR1 is SGHAT and CDR2 is FQNNGV. As DNA, the CDR3 is TGTGCCAGCAGCCCCGGGGGAGGGAGTTGGAATGAGCGGTTCTTC. Amino acids: CASSPGGGSWNERFF.

This clone appeared a few times. The genes are TRBV15 and TRBJ1-4, with 10 positions matching TRBD1. This CDR3 is built from 17 residues. V lost 1 base, J lost 3 bases, and 5 bases stayed unmatched. Germline CDR1 and CDR2: LNHNV and YYDKDF (reference sequence). The CDR3 nucleotides read TGTGCCACCAGCAGAGGACAGGGGGCGCAGGCTAATGAAAAACTGTTTTTT. This codes for CATSRGQGAQANEKLFF.

This clone was detected ten times or more. The chain is built from TRBV20-1 and TRBJ1-6; the D gene is possibly TRBD1 (6 bases). The CDR3 loop spans 15 amino acids. Germline assignment: CDR1 DFQATT and CDR2 SNEGSKA (reference sequence). The ends were cut back, 0 bases at V and 5 bases at J, with 11 bases in the middle. The CDR3 DNA sequence: TGCAGTGCTAGAGATTTACAGGGAGATAATTCACCCCTCCACTTT. This codes for CSARDLQGDNSPLHF.

This clone occurred many times. The rearrangement uses TRBV7-3 and TRBJ2-1; 8 bases match TRBD2. The CDR3 extends over 15 amino acids. Germline CDR1 and CDR2: SGHTA and FQGTGA. With 6 bases clipped from V and 4 bases from J, the junction kept 8 bases outside the gene matches. The CDR3 coding sequence is TGTGCCAGCAGTCAAAGCGGGAGTCTTTACAATGAGCAGTTCTTC. Its translation: CASSQSGSLYNEQFF.

The CDR3 nucleotides read TGTGCCAGCCAGAGGGTGGGAGCAGGGGGGCAGCCCCAGCATTTT. Protein: CASQRVGAGGQPQHF. V and J are TRBV19 and TRBJ1-5, with 7 bases lining up with TRBD1. Germline values: CDR1 LNHDA, CDR2 SQIVND (reference sequence). Trimming at V came to 9 bases and at J to 7 bases, leaving 15 bases not matched to a gene. This CDR3 is 15 amino acids long.

The V and J genes are TRBV7-8 and TRBJ2-7; TRBD2 aligns across 7 bases. The CDR3 covers 13 residues. The J segment lost 7 bases and the V segment lost 5 bases, leaving 8 bases of the junction unmatched. Looked up from germline, CDR1 is SGHVS and CDR2 is FQNEAQ. The CDR3 DNA is TGTGCCAGCAGCCCGTCCCCGGGACTAGAGCAGTACTTC. It codes for CASSPSPGLEQYF.

This clone was counted at least ten times. The V gene is TRBV19, the J gene TRBJ1-1; D is ambiguous. The length of the CDR3 is 14 residues. The V end was cut by 5 bases, the J end by 0 bases, with 10 bases between. CDR1 and CDR2 (germline): LNHDA, SQIVND (reference sequence). The CDR3 region is CASSSRTVNTEAFF. DNA for the CDR3: TGTGCCAGTAGTTCCCGGACGGTGAACACTGAAGCTTTCTTT.

This clone came up a few times. The chain employs TRBV2 and TRBJ2-7, with 8 bases identical to TRBD1. In germline, CDR1 is SNHLY, CDR2 FYNNEI. V was pared by 4 bases and J by 6 bases, with 11 bases of the junction left unmatched. The CDR3 is 15 residues long. The CDR3 sequence is CASSAITGGWGEQYF. The CDR3 DNA reads as TGTGCCAGCAGTGCGATAACAGGGGGATGGGGCGAGCAGTACTTC.

The table lists this clone with a few counts. Being one base from a much bigger clone, this may be a read error. The CDR3 here is CARSWGRAAYTQYF. The CDR3 DNA follows: TGTGCCCGGAGCTGGGGGAGGGCGGCCTATACGCAGTATTTT. V and J are TRBV30 and TRBJ2-3; 7 bases line up with TRBD2. Per the germline V gene, CDR1 is GTSNPN and CDR2 is SVGIG (reference sequence). The CDR3 runs 14 residues.

This clone was counted many times. The chain is built from TRBV5-1 and TRBJ1-5; D remains unclear. The germline V gene encodes CDR1 SGHRS and CDR2 YFSETQ. This CDR3 is 15 amino acids long. Trimming shortened V by 1 base and J by 2 bases, and 10 bases separated the two germline ends. For the CDR3, the DNA is TGCGCCAGCAGCTTGCGGCCCAACGGCAATCAGCCCCAGCATTTT. It specifies CASSLRPNGNQPQHF.

The V gene is TRBV20-1, the J gene TRBJ2-7, with 12 bases identical to TRBD2. CDR3 size: 15 residues. Germline loops: CDR1 DFQATT, CDR2 SNEGSKA (reference sequence). The CDR3 bases are TGCAGTGCTTTTAAGGCTAGCGGGAGGGCCGGTGAGCATTACGTC. Translating gives CSAFKASGRAGEHYV.

The CDR3 loop reads CASSRDLTDTQYF. The CDR3 bases are TGTGCCAGCAGCCGGGACTTAACAGATACGCAGTATTTT. The V call is TRBV6-1, the J call TRBJ2-3, with D perhaps TRBD2 (6 bases). Germline CDR1 MNHNS, CDR2 SASEGT. The V and J ends lost 6 bases and 3 bases respectively, with 10 bases between them. CDR3 length: 13 residues.

This clone has just a few counts. The CDR3 nucleotides are TGTGCCAGCAGCTACGTGGGGCAGCAGTACTTC. This codes for CASSYVGQQYF. The V gene is TRBV28, the J gene TRBJ2-7, with D possibly TRBD1 on 5 matching bases. The germline gives CDR1 MDHEN, CDR2 SYDVKM. CDR3 length: 11 residues. Trimming cost V 6 bases and J 8 bases, with 11 bases left between them.

This clone was picked up many times. V usage is TRBV9 and J usage is TRBJ1-4, with a weak D call TRBD1 (6 bases). Per germline, CDR1 SGDLS and CDR2 YYNGEE. Trimming took 0 bases from V and 6 from J, leaving 12 bases between them. CDR3 length: 15 amino acids. The CDR3 loop reads CASSVETGFDEKLFF. Written as DNA, the CDR3 is TGTGCCAGCAGCGTAGAGACAGGTTTCGATGAAAAACTGTTTTTT. The variable domain in full, completed from reference TRBV9 and TRBJ1-4, reads DSGVTQTPKHLITATGQRVTLRCSPRSGDLSVYWYQQSLDQGLQFLIQYYNGEERAKGNILERFSAQQFPDLHSELNLSSLELGDSALYFCASSVETGFDEKLFFGSGTQLSVL.

This clone came up many times. The rearrangement links TRBV6-1 to TRBJ2-3, with 8 positions matching TRBD2. Trimming cost V 5 bases and J 2 bases; bases outside gene matches: 6. The CDR3 sequence is 15 residues long. Per the germline V gene, CDR1 is MNHNS and CDR2 is SASEGT. CDR3 residues: CASSHGLAITDTQYF. CDR3 coding DNA: TGTGCCAGCAGTCATGGACTAGCAATCACAGATACGCAGTATTTT.